The 17 T cell receptor beta chains below all came from one sample that was sequenced in a study of T cell repertoires in cytomegalovirus infection. TCRdb analysed the reads with MiXCR anew, one entry per CDR3 protein. Of about 230,000 distinct CDR3 sequences listed, around 6.2% are singletons. Sequencing was done on a sample of PBMCs. The receptors come from a human donor in good health (CMV status not recorded). Some clones in this sample may be carry-over from other donors' samples.

The sample holds many counts of this clonotype. J is TRBJ1-2 and V is TRBV20-1; no reliable D call. The V end was cut by 1 base, the J end by 7 bases, with 16 bases between. The CDR3 covers 14 residues. Germline V gives CDR1 DFQATT, CDR2 SNEGSKA (reference sequence). The CDR3 region has the DNA TGCAGTGCTAGAGGTGTCTTAGGAGCCCCTGGCTACACCTTC. This codes for CSARGVLGAPGYTF.

This clonotype has a count of ten or more. V usage is TRBV29-1 and J usage is TRBJ2-2; TRBD2 aligns across 8 bases. The CDR3 is made up of 14 amino acids. The germline CDR1 and CDR2 sequences are SQVTM and ANQGSEA. V was clipped by 3 bases and J by 4 bases; unmatched bases: 4. CDR3 in DNA: TGCAGCGTTGAGTTGGGACTAGGCACCGGGGAGCTGTTTTTT. Amino acids: CSVELGLGTGELFF.

This clonotype has ten or more counts. V and J are TRBV2 and TRBJ2-5; 13 bases agree with TRBD2. V lost 5 bases to trimming and J lost 5 bases; unmatched junction nucleotides: 11. Germline V gene lookup returns CDR1 SNHLY and CDR2 FYNNEI. The CDR3 length is 17 residues. The CDR3 nucleotides are TGTGCCAGCAGTAAGACTAGCGGGGGGCTAGATAGGGAGACCCAGTACTTC. This sequence encodes CASSKTSGGLDRETQYF. The entire variable domain, with the rest obtained from reference TRBV2 and TRBJ2-5, is as follows: EPEVTQTPSHQVTQMGQEVILRCVPISNHLYFYWYRQILGQKVEFLVSFYNNEISEKSEIFDDQFSVERPDGSNFTLKIRSTKLEDSAMYFCASSKTSGGLDRETQYFGPGTRLLVL.

Ten or more counts support this clonotype. The genes are TRBV12-3 or TRBV12-4 and TRBJ1-2; D is unresolved. Trimming stripped 3 bases from V and 6 bases from J, with 17 bases between. The CDR3 extends over 15 amino acids. For the CDR3, the DNA is TGTGCCAGCAGTTTTAATCTCGGGCAGGCGGATGGCTACACCTTC. Translating gives CASSFNLGQADGYTF.

This clonotype was observed at least ten times. The chain joins TRBV30 to TRBJ2-7; possibly TRBD1 for D (6 bases). Per germline, CDR1 GTSNPN and CDR2 SVGIG (reference sequence). The CDR3 runs to 12 residues. Trimming left V 2 bases short and J 7 bases short, with 12 bases between. In DNA, the CDR3 is TGTGCCTGGAGTAGACAGGCTGGGGAGCAGTACTTC. It encodes CAWSRQAGEQYF.

The V and J genes are TRBV20-1 and TRBJ2-7; TRBD1 aligns across 8 bases. Per the germline V gene, CDR1 is DFQATT and CDR2 is SNEGSKA (reference sequence). J lost 5 bases, V lost 3 bases, and 3 bases had no gene match. There are 12 residues in the CDR3. CDR3 in DNA: TGCAGTGCTAGTCAGGGGGCAGACGAGCAGTACTTC. It is translated as CSASQGADEQYF.

This clonotype has at least ten counts. The chain carries TRBV7-9 and TRBJ1-2; D possibly corresponds to TRBD1 (6 bases). CDR1 and CDR2 from the germline V gene are SEHNR and FQNEAQ (reference sequence). The CDR3 runs 14 residues. With 0 bases removed from V and 6 bases from J, the gap between germline ends came to 11 bases. The CDR3 region is CASSLAGGANGYTF. DNA of the CDR3: TGTGCCAGCAGCTTAGCCGGGGGGGCCAATGGCTACACCTTC.

In this sample, this clonotype turned up many times. This chain links TRBV14 with TRBJ2-1; no reliable D call. Germline V gene sequence: CDR1 SGHDN, CDR2 FVKESK. This CDR3 comprises 13 residues. Trimming shortened V by 2 bases and J by 7 bases, and 9 bases separated the two germline ends. The CDR3 here is CASSQLISNEQFF. In nucleotides, the CDR3 is TGTGCCAGCAGCCAACTTATTTCTAATGAGCAGTTCTTC.

This clonotype was counted many times. This chain joins TRBV12-3 or TRBV12-4 and TRBJ2-6; D not certain. The CDR3 has 17 residues. With 2 bases removed from V and 4 bases from J, the gap between germline ends came to 15 bases. The CDR3 DNA reads as TGTGCCAGCAGTTTATCTTCCGCGTCGCCAGGGGCCAACGTCCTGACTTTC. Protein sequence: CASSLSSASPGANVLTF.

This clonotype occurred many times. The rearrangement uses TRBV7-2 and TRBJ1-5, with 9 nucleotides matching TRBD1. Germline V gene sequence: CDR1 SGHTA, CDR2 FQGNSA. CDR3 length: 18 residues. Trimming took 1 base from V and 4 from J; bases not matched to a gene: 11. Written as DNA, the CDR3 is TGTGCCAGCAGCTTAGGGTTGGACAGGGGAGTAGGAAATCAGCCCCAGCATTTT. Its translation is CASSLGLDRGVGNQPQHF.

The chain uses TRBV20-1 and TRBJ2-7, with D maybe TRBD1 (7 bases). Between the trimmed V and J ends, which lost 3 bases and 9 bases, there was a span of 24 bases. CDR1 is DFQATT, CDR2 SNEGSKA, per germline (reference sequence). CDR3 length: 15 amino acids. CDR3 amino acids: CSASGLGQGDGGQYF. CDR3 DNA sequence: TGCAGTGCTAGTGGTTTGGGGCAGGGGGACGGGGGGCAGTACTTC.

This clonotype showed up many times. This chain links TRBV12-3 or TRBV12-4 with TRBJ2-5, with 7 nucleotides matching TRBD1. Unmatched junction bases numbered 11, after V lost 7 bases and J lost 3 bases. CDR3 length: 15 residues. The CDR3 DNA sequence: TGTGCCAGCACGCCCCAGGGACAGAGGGAAGAGACCCAGTACTTC. The encoded protein is CASTPQGQREETQYF.

This clonotype was counted between two and nine times. As DNA, the CDR3 is TGTGCCAGCAGCACCGGACTACGGGGCTACACAGATACGCAGTATTTT. It is translated as CASSTGLRGYTDTQYF. The chain has TRBV5-4 and TRBJ2-3; possibly TRBD2 for D (6 bases). The CDR3 runs 16 residues. The ends were cut back, 4 bases at V and 2 bases at J, with 17 bases in the middle. Germline V gene lookup returns CDR1 SGHNT and CDR2 YYREEE (reference sequence).

The CDR3 nucleotides are TGTGCCAGCAGCTTTGGGCTTGAGCAGTTCTTC. It codes for CASSFGLEQFF. The chain has TRBV5-6 and TRBJ2-1; unclear D gene. V dropped 2 bases and J dropped 9 bases, with 6 bases sitting between them. The V gene's germline CDR1 is SGHDT and CDR2 YYEEEE. CDR3 length: 11 amino acids.

The CDR3 DNA reads TGCAGTGCTAGAGTTATTCAGGGGGGACACACTGAAGCTTTCTTT. Protein: CSARVIQGGHTEAFF. J is TRBJ1-1 and V is TRBV20-1, with 7 bases fitting TRBD1. Germline V lookup: CDR1 DFQATT, CDR2 SNEGSKA (reference sequence). The V and J ends lost 1 base and 3 bases, in that order; junction bases with no gene match: 8. CDR3 size: 15 residues.

This clonotype was picked up many times. The chain joins TRBV7-9 to TRBJ2-7; D is undetermined. In germline, CDR1 is SEHNR, CDR2 FQNEAQ (reference sequence). CDR3 size: 11 residues. Trimming left V 1 base short and J 3 bases short, with 1 base between. The CDR3 region has the DNA TGTGCCAGCAGCTTAGACTACGAGCAGTACTTC. Translated: CASSLDYEQYF.

The sample holds many counts of this clonotype. This chain joins TRBV12-3 or TRBV12-4 and TRBJ1-1; D is ambiguous. V was trimmed by 7 bases and J by 1 base, leaving 10 bases between them. This CDR3 contains 13 residues. This CDR3 is CASTPRENTEAFF. Here the CDR3 DNA reads TGTGCCAGCACCCCTCGGGAGAACACTGAAGCTTTCTTT.